The 10 T cell receptor beta chains below all came from one sample that was sequenced in a study of blood T cell repertoires in COVID-19 (dated by TCRdb to the early 2020s). Library construction relied on the immunoSEQ multiplex PCR assay. TCRdb provides this immuneACCESS table in a form limited to in-frame rearrangements. Some clones are lacking; in checked studies, under half of them reflect an unresolved V gene, and why the rest are absent is not known. Present in this sample are about 15,000 clones, approximately 91% of which were seen just once. 2.4% of the sample goes to the ten largest clones. The source material was peripheral blood. The receptor source for this set is a woman in her sixties or seventies in a cohort sampled during active or convalescent COVID-19.

The J gene is TRBJ2-5, the V gene TRBV2; TRBD1 matches 9 bases. Trimming at V came to 6 bases and at J to 5 bases, leaving 10 bases not matched to a gene. In germline, CDR1 is SNHLY, CDR2 FYNNEI. The CDR3 sequence is 15 residues long. The CDR3 protein is CASSGTGQWGETQYF. CDR3 bases: TGTGCCAGCAGCGGGACAGGGCAATGGGGGGAGACCCAGTACTTC.

The V gene is TRBV20-1, the J gene TRBJ1-4; D might be TRBD1 (6 bases). Per the germline V gene, CDR1 is DFQATT and CDR2 is SNEGSKA (reference sequence). The germline V and J ends were trimmed by 3 bases and 8 bases, with 19 bases remaining between them. The CDR3 consists of 15 residues. The CDR3: CSASGGRGGKEKLFF. CDR3 nucleotides: TGCAGTGCTAGTGGAGGCCGAGGGGGTAAAGAAAAACTGTTTTTT.

The V gene is TRBV28, the J gene TRBJ1-5, with TRBD1 matching 9 bases. The length of the CDR3 is 15 residues. Trimming removed 4 bases from V and 4 bases from J; junction bases left unmatched: 5. The germline CDR1 and CDR2 sequences are MDHEN and SYDVKM. CDR3 sequence reads: CASSSPGQGNQPQHF. The CDR3 bases are TGTGCCAGCAGTTCACCGGGACAGGGTAATCAGCCCCAGCATTTT.

This clone occurred a few times. The CDR3 reads CASSPPGGAIGNQPQHF. In DNA form, the CDR3 reads TGTGCCAGCAGTCCCCCCGGGGGGGCGATAGGCAATCAGCCCCAGCATTTT. This chain joins TRBV27 and TRBJ1-5; possible D gene TRBD1, 6 bases. The V and J ends lost 5 bases and 2 bases respectively, with 19 bases between them. The germline CDR1 and CDR2 sequences are MNHEY and SMNVEV (reference sequence). CDR3 length: 17 amino acids.

The V call is TRBV7-3, the J call TRBJ1-1; no firm D call. Germline CDR1 and CDR2: SGHTA and FQGTGA. Trimming removed 2 bases at V and 1 base at J, with 5 bases between. The CDR3 runs to 13 residues. CDR3 protein: CASSLLRNTEAFF. The CDR3 DNA is TGTGCCAGCAGCTTACTCAGGAACACTGAAGCTTTCTTT.

This chain connects TRBV7-9 to TRBJ1-1; D not resolved. V was clipped by 5 bases and J by 1 base, with 8 bases between them. From germline, CDR1 is SEHNR and CDR2 FQNEAQ (reference sequence). This CDR3 has 13 amino acids. CDR3: CASSPYKNTEAFF. In DNA form, the CDR3 reads TGTGCCAGCAGCCCATACAAGAACACTGAAGCTTTCTTT.

This chain links TRBV5-1 with TRBJ2-7, with D possibly TRBD1 on 5 matching bases. Trimming removed 7 bases at V and 2 bases at J, with 13 bases between. The CDR3 sequence is 13 residues long. Germline V CDR1 and CDR2: SGHRS, YFSETQ. The CDR3 DNA reads as TGCGCCAGCGCCATACAGGAGACCTACGAGCAGTACTTC. This encodes CASAIQETYEQYF.

The sample holds one count of this clone. The chain combines TRBV3-1 (or the pseudogene TRBV3-2) with TRBJ2-1, with 12 bases matching TRBD2. This CDR3 comprises 17 residues. Trimming removed 3 bases from V and 5 bases from J; junction bases left unmatched: 8. Germline V gene sequence: CDR1 LGHDT, CDR2 YNNKEL (reference sequence). CDR3 DNA: TGTGCCAGCAGCCATCTAGCGGGGGGGGCGAAAAACAATGAGCAGTTCTTC. Protein: CASSHLAGGAKNNEQFF.

The gene calls are TRBV7-9 and TRBJ1-6, with TRBD1 matching 7 bases. CDR1 SEHNR and CDR2 FQNEAQ come from the germline V gene (reference sequence). Trimming cost V 7 bases and J 11 bases; bases outside gene matches: 8. The CDR3 has 13 residues. DNA for the CDR3: TGTGCCAGCAACCAGGGGGGTCCAACACCCCTCCACTTT. This translates into CASNQGGPTPLHF.

This chain links TRBV6-2 or TRBV6-3 with TRBJ2-5; no definite D call. Germline V gives CDR1 MNHEY, CDR2 SVGEGT. The CDR3 runs 11 residues. Deletions cut 4 bases from V and 7 bases from J, with 7 bases between. CDR3 nucleotide sequence: TGTGCCAGCAGTTCCCTCGGGACCCAGTACTTC. Encoded protein: CASSSLGTQYF.